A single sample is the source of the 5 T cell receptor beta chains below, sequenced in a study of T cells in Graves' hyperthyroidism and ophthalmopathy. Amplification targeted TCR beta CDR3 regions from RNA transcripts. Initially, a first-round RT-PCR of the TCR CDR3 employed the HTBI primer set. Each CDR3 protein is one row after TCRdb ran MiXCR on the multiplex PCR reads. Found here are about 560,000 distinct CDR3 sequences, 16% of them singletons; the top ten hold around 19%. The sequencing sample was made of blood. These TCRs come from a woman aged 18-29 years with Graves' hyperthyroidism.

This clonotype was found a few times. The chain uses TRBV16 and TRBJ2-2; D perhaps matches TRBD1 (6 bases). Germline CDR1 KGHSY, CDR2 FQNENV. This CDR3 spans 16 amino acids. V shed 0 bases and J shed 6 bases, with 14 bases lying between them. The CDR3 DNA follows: TGTGCCAGCAGCCAATCGGGACAACCAGGGGCCGGGGAGCTGTTTTTT. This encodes CASSQSGQPGAGELFF.

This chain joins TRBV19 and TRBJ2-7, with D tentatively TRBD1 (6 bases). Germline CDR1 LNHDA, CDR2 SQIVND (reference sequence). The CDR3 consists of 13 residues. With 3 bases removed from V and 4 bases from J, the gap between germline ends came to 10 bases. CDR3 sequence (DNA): TGTGCCAGTAGTATGCAGGGGAAGTACGAGCAGTACTTC. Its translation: CASSMQGKYEQYF.

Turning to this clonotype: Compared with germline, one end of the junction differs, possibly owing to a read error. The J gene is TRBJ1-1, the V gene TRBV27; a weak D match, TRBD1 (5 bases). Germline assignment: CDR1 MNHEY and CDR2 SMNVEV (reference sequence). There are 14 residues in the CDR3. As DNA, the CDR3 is TGTGCCAGCAGTCGGGTCGGGGGGAACACTGAAGCTCTCTTT. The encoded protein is CASSRVGGNTEALF.

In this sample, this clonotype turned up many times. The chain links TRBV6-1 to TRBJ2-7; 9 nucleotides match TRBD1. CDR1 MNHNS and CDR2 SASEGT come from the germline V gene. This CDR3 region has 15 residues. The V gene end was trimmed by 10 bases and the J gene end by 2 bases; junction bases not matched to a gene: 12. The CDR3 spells CATSFGQGIPYEQYF. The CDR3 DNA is TGTGCCACATCATTCGGACAGGGGATCCCCTACGAGCAGTACTTC.

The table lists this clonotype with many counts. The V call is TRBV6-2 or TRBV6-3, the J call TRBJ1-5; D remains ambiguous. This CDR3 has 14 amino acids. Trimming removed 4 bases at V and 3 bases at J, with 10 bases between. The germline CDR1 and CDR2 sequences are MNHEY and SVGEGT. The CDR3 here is CASSSQADNQPQHF. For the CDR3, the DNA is TGTGCCAGCAGTTCTCAAGCTGACAATCAGCCCCAGCATTTT.